This T cell receptor beta chain comes out of a study of beta chain features in type 1 diabetes. Regarding the study as a whole: Type 1 diabetes patients showed fewer insertions and more deletions at VDJ junctions. Type 1 diabetes patients showed a moderate but significant shortening of TCRB CDR3s in all four CD4+ subsets.

Trimming took off 4 bases at V and 2 bases at J, with 13 bases between the two ends. The CDR3 totals 14 residues. CDR1 is SGHRS, CDR2 YFSETQ, per germline. Expressed TCRB transcripts were sequenced after all isolated RNA was converted to cDNA. Naive, central memory and regulatory T cell samples averaged around 3.5 million immunoSEQ reads each. Clones were read by immunoSEQ multiplex PCR, and TCRdb kept only the in-frame ones, dropping some. The sample holds under 200,000 clones, about 8.1% seen once. This clone was recorded a few times. What it binds is unknown. The V gene is TRBV5-1, the J gene TRBJ2-7, with D maybe TRBD2 (7 bases). The material sequenced was central memory CD4+ T cells from blood. The sequence was obtained from a woman between 18 and 29 years old with type 1 diabetes. Here the CDR3 DNA reads TGCGCCAGCAGCCCCTCGGGGGGCCCCTACGAGCAGTACTTC. Protein sequence: CASSPSGGPYEQYF.